This passage covers 31 T cell receptor beta chains from one sample sequenced in a study of blood T cell repertoires in COVID-19. The repertoire was sequenced with immunoSEQ multiplex PCR; TCRdb's copy has only in-frame clones and lacks some. The table shows approximately 210,000 clones, with roughly 85% occurring only once. Source material: peripheral blood. The receptors derive from a man aged 30 to 39 who had recovered from COVID-19.

The rearrangement uses TRBV19 and TRBJ2-7, with 9 bases identical to TRBD1. V dropped 4 bases and J dropped 2; count of bases not matched to a gene: 3. This CDR3 contains 14 residues. CDR1 is LNHDA and CDR2 is SQIVND in the germline V gene (reference sequence). The CDR3: CASSRGQGTYEQYF. DNA of the CDR3: TGTGCCAGTAGTAGGGGACAGGGCACCTACGAGCAGTACTTC.

CDR3 nucleotides: TGTGCCAGCAGCCCGAGGGTCGTAACGAACACCGGGGAGCTGTTTTTT. As protein: CASSPRVVTNTGELFF. V gene TRBV7-2 combines with J gene TRBJ2-2; a possible D gene is TRBD2 (5 bases). Trimming cost V 5 bases and J 0 bases, with 13 bases left between them. The CDR3 is made up of 16 amino acids. Looked up from germline, CDR1 is SGHTA and CDR2 is FQGNSA.

This chain links TRBV3-1 (or the pseudogene TRBV3-2) with TRBJ1-2; a weak D match, TRBD1 (5 bases). The CDR3 consists of 13 residues. Trimming cost V 4 bases and J 3 bases, with 9 bases left between them. Germline V gene lookup returns CDR1 LGHDT and CDR2 YNNKEL (reference sequence). The CDR3 is CASSPTDDYGYTF. CDR3 DNA: TGTGCCAGCAGCCCGACAGACGACTATGGCTACACCTTC.

V is TRBV19 and J is TRBJ2-7; 9 bases map to TRBD1. The germline V gene encodes CDR1 LNHDA and CDR2 SQIVND (reference sequence). J gave up 3 bases and V 5 bases, and 8 bases lay outside the gene matches. The CDR3 covers 15 residues. The CDR3 sequence: CASSVPGTGIYEQYF. As DNA, the CDR3 is TGTGCCAGTAGTGTACCCGGGACAGGGATCTACGAGCAGTACTTC. The entire variable domain, with the rest obtained from reference TRBV19 and TRBJ2-7, is as follows: DGGITQSPKYLFRKEGQNVTLSCEQNLNHDAMYWYRQDPGQGLRLIYYSQIVNDFQKGDIAEGYSVSREKKESFPLTVTSAQKNPTAFYLCASSVPGTGIYEQYFGPGTRLTVT.

The chain carries TRBV5-1 and TRBJ1-1; 8 bases are shared with TRBD1. The CDR3 runs to 14 residues. V lost 4 bases, J lost 8 bases, and 10 bases stayed unmatched. Germline V CDR1 and CDR2: SGHRS, YFSETQ. In DNA form, the CDR3 reads TGCGCCAGCAGCCCGGACAGGGTGACCTCGGAAGCTTTCTTT. This gives the protein CASSPDRVTSEAFF.

The V and J genes are TRBV15 and TRBJ1-5; possibly TRBD1 for D (5 bases). The V gene's germline CDR1 is LNHNV and CDR2 YYDKDF (reference sequence). The CDR3 consists of 18 residues. Trimming cost V 0 bases and J 0 bases, with 15 bases left between them. The CDR3 sequence is CATSRESDRFFSNQPQHF. The CDR3 DNA sequence: TGTGCCACCAGCAGAGAGAGCGACAGATTTTTTAGCAATCAGCCCCAGCATTTT.

This sequence joins TRBV12-3 or TRBV12-4 and TRBJ2-5; D may be TRBD1 (6 bases). The CDR3 is 13 residues long. The V and J ends lost 6 bases and 4 bases respectively, with 12 bases between them. CDR3: CASSPGVSETQYF. The CDR3 region has the DNA TGTGCCAGCAGCCCAGGGGTCTCAGAGACCCAGTACTTC.

The chain uses TRBV19 and TRBJ1-1; TRBD1 might be the D (6 bases). Trimming shortened V by 1 base and J by 6 bases, and 15 bases separated the two germline ends. CDR1 and CDR2 (germline): LNHDA, SQIVND (reference sequence). The CDR3 contains 15 residues. The DNA for the CDR3 is TGTGCCAGTAGTATAGGCCCCGACAGGATACCTGAAGCTTTCTTT. Translation: CASSIGPDRIPEAFF. The full variable domain, its missing parts supplied by reference TRBV19 and TRBJ1-1, is DGGITQSPKYLFRKEGQNVTLSCEQNLNHDAMYWYRQDPGQGLRLIYYSQIVNDFQKGDIAEGYSVSREKKESFPLTVTSAQKNPTAFYLCASSIGPDRIPEAFFGQGTRLTVV.

The rearrangement joins TRBV6-6 to TRBJ2-3, with D perhaps TRBD2 (6 bases). CDR3 size: 15 residues. In germline, CDR1 is MNHNY, CDR2 SVGAGI (reference sequence). V was pared by 2 bases and J by 3 bases, with 12 bases between. This CDR3 reads CASSYGPAGTDTQYF. The CDR3 nucleotides read TGTGCCAGCAGTTACGGACCCGCGGGAACAGATACGCAGTATTTT.

This chain connects TRBV6-5 to TRBJ1-2; D is perhaps TRBD1 (5 bases). Trimming removed 0 bases from V and 6 bases from J, with 11 bases in between. CDR1 is MNHEY, CDR2 SVGAGI, per germline. The CDR3 loop spans 14 amino acids. CDR3 sequence (DNA): TGTGCCAGCAGTTACTCCAGGGTTAAAGATGGCTACACCTTC. It translates to CASSYSRVKDGYTF.

V and J are TRBV4-2 and TRBJ2-5, with 8 positions matching TRBD2. V was pared by 3 bases and J by 4 bases, with 16 bases of the junction left unmatched. CDR3 length: 18 residues. CDR1 and CDR2 (germline): LGHNA, YNFKEQ. The CDR3 DNA sequence: TGTGCCAGCAGCCACCGCAACTGGCCGGGACTAGAGGGAGAGACCCAGTACTTC. Translation gives CASSHRNWPGLEGETQYF.

The chain employs TRBV7-2 and TRBJ1-1; D unclear. From germline, CDR1 is SGHTA and CDR2 FQGNSA. Trimming stripped 0 bases from V and 1 base from J, with 9 bases between. This CDR3 has 15 residues. This CDR3 reads CASSLASQPNTEAFF. In DNA form, the CDR3 reads TGTGCCAGCAGCTTAGCGTCACAGCCGAACACTGAAGCTTTCTTT.

The V call is TRBV5-6, the J call TRBJ1-3; no clear D. Looked up from germline, CDR1 is SGHDT and CDR2 is YYEEEE. Between the trimmed V and J ends, which lost 8 bases and 0 bases, there was a span of 9 bases. The CDR3 is made up of 13 amino acids. The CDR3 DNA is TGTGCCAGTTCCGTTTACTCTGGAAACACCATATATTTT. Its translation is CASSVYSGNTIYF. The complete variable domain, with remaining parts taken from reference TRBV5-6 and TRBJ1-3, reads DAGVTQSPTHLIKTRGQQVTLRCSPKSGHDTVSWYQQALGQGPQFIFQYYEEEERQRGNFPDRFSGHQFPNYSSELNVNALLLGDSALYLCASSVYSGNTIYFGEGSWLTVV.

The chain employs TRBV5-4 and TRBJ2-3, with TRBD2 identical over 8 bases. The ends lost 2 bases at V and 5 bases at J; junction bases unmatched: 10. Germline V gene sequence: CDR1 SGHNT, CDR2 YYREEE (reference sequence). The CDR3 is made up of 16 amino acids. The CDR3 is CASSFRLIAGQDTQYF. In DNA, the CDR3 is TGTGCCAGCAGCTTTCGATTGATAGCGGGGCAAGATACGCAGTATTTT. The full variable domain, its missing parts supplied by reference TRBV5-4 and TRBJ2-3, is ETGVTQSPTHLIKTRGQQVTLRCSSQSGHNTVSWYQQALGQGPQFIFQYYREEENGRGNFPPRFSGLQFPNYSSELNVNALELDDSALYLCASSFRLIAGQDTQYFGPGTRLTVL.

V is TRBV10-2 and J is TRBJ2-5; weak D call: TRBD2 (5 bases). The CDR3 totals 13 residues. V gave up 7 bases and J gave up 5 bases, with 14 bases separating them. CDR1 is WSHSY, CDR2 SAAADI, per germline. The CDR3 is CASMGDTEETQYF. In nucleotides, the CDR3 is TGCGCCAGCATGGGAGACACAGAGGAGACCCAGTACTTC.

The chain joins TRBV4-2 to TRBJ1-4, with D unclear. The CDR3 has 18 amino acids. Per the germline V gene, CDR1 is LGHNA and CDR2 is YNFKEQ. Trimming removed 1 base from V and 0 bases from J, with 15 bases in between. Here the CDR3 reads CASSQVSAGLATNEKLFF. The CDR3 nucleotides are TGTGCCAGCAGCCAAGTTTCGGCAGGACTTGCAACTAATGAAAAACTGTTTTTT.

Here the CDR3 reads CASSPIGARREKLFF. The CDR3 bases are TGTGCCAGCAGTCCCATAGGCGCGAGGCGGGAAAAACTGTTTTTT. The chain recombines TRBV27 with TRBJ1-4; no firm D call. CDR1 and CDR2 (germline): MNHEY, SMNVEV (reference sequence). V was pared by 5 bases and J by 8 bases, with 18 bases between. The CDR3 is made up of 15 amino acids.

This clone was picked up a small number of times. The chain recombines TRBV23-1 with TRBJ1-2, with 7 bases aligning to TRBD1. TRBV23-1 belongs to the ORF category, with a function that is uncertain. The CDR3 has 16 residues. V was clipped by 11 bases and J by 5 bases; unmatched bases: 20. The CDR3 is CAGRYRGRPSRYGYTF. Written as DNA, the CDR3 is TGCGCCGGAAGATACAGGGGCCGCCCTTCTAGATATGGCTACACCTTC.

This chain joins TRBV19 and TRBJ1-1; 7 nucleotides align to TRBD1. CDR1 is LNHDA and CDR2 is SQIVND in the germline V gene (reference sequence). The CDR3 consists of 14 residues. After removal of 2 bases from V and 2 bases from J, the junction contained 2 bases not matched to a gene. The CDR3 DNA reads TGTGCCAGTAGTATAAACAGGGGAAACACTGAAGCTTTCTTT. Amino acid sequence: CASSINRGNTEAFF.

This clone occurred once. The chain carries TRBV6-5 and TRBJ1-2; 9 bases are a match to TRBD1. V lost 6 bases and J lost 5; bases outside the gene matches: 10. Germline V gene sequence: CDR1 MNHEY, CDR2 SVGAGI. The CDR3 has 15 amino acids. CDR3 bases: TGTGCCAGCAGGTCCACAGGGGGCGCAGGGTATGGCTACACCTTC. Encoded protein: CASRSTGGAGYGYTF.

V is TRBV3-1 (or the pseudogene TRBV3-2) and J is TRBJ1-1; no firm D call. The CDR3 has 13 amino acids. CDR1 and CDR2 (germline): LGHDT, YNNKEL (reference sequence). With 0 bases removed from V and 4 bases from J, the gap between germline ends came to 6 bases. The CDR3 DNA follows: TGTGCCAGCAGCCAAGACGGTGGCACTGAAGCTTTCTTT. Translating it yields CASSQDGGTEAFF.

The genes are TRBV5-5 and TRBJ1-4; D remains unclear. Germline values: CDR1 SGHKS, CDR2 YYEKEE (reference sequence). The CDR3 is made up of 14 amino acids. Between the trimmed V and J ends, which lost 4 bases and 6 bases, there was a span of 13 bases. In DNA, the CDR3 is TGTGCCAGCAGCGTCGCCTATTCGTATGAAAAACTGTTTTTT. Residues: CASSVAYSYEKLFF.

The chain carries TRBV27 and TRBJ2-1; 8 bases fit TRBD1. The germline V gene encodes CDR1 MNHEY and CDR2 SMNVEV (reference sequence). The CDR3 is made up of 15 amino acids. Germline trimming cut 6 bases from V and 0 bases from J; bases unmatched to any gene: 4. The CDR3 nucleotides are TGTGCCAGCAGGACAGGGGTTAGCTCCTACAATGAGCAGTTCTTC. This encodes CASRTGVSSYNEQFF.

The chain uses TRBV27 and TRBJ2-2; TRBD2 matches at 13 bases. The germline gives CDR1 MNHEY, CDR2 SMNVEV (reference sequence). The CDR3 is 16 amino acids. With 6 bases clipped from V and 5 bases from J, the junction kept 6 bases outside the gene matches. CDR3 in DNA: TGTGCCAGCAGCACTAGCGGGGGGGCCGGAACCGGGGAGCTGTTTTTT. Translated: CASSTSGGAGTGELFF.

The chain combines TRBV4-2 with TRBJ1-2; D is perhaps TRBD1 (6 bases). Germline V gene data show CDR1 as LGHNA and CDR2 as YNFKEQ. V dropped 0 bases and J dropped 4 bases, with 18 bases sitting between them. There are 17 residues in the CDR3. CDR3 protein: CASSQDRRTVTAYGYTF. The CDR3 DNA follows: TGTGCCAGCAGCCAAGACCGTCGGACAGTTACCGCCTATGGCTACACCTTC.

The gene calls are TRBV6-5 and TRBJ2-7; possible D gene TRBD1, 5 bases. V shed 1 base and J shed 3 bases, with 10 bases lying between them. There are 14 residues in the CDR3. The germline gives CDR1 MNHEY, CDR2 SVGAGI. This chain's CDR3 is CASSYFPGFYEQYF. The CDR3, as DNA: TGTGCCAGCAGTTACTTTCCAGGGTTCTACGAGCAGTACTTC.

CDR3 in amino acids: CASSSIRQGAPEAFF. In DNA, the CDR3 is TGTGCCAGCAGTTCCATTCGACAGGGGGCCCCTGAAGCTTTCTTT. The chain joins TRBV6-5 to TRBJ1-1, with 10 bases aligning to TRBD1. This CDR3 region has 15 residues. With 4 bases clipped from V and 6 bases from J, the junction kept 8 bases outside the gene matches. From germline, CDR1 is MNHEY and CDR2 SVGAGI.

A few counts support this clone. This chain connects TRBV11-2 to TRBJ1-6; 7 positions match TRBD1. Trimming cost V 4 bases and J 6 bases; bases outside gene matches: 3. The germline CDR1 and CDR2 sequences are SGHAT and FQNNGV. The CDR3 runs 14 residues. CDR3 sequence reads: CASSSQGTNSPLHF. CDR3 nucleotide sequence: TGTGCCAGCAGCTCACAGGGGACTAATTCACCCCTCCACTTT.

V usage is TRBV12-3 or TRBV12-4 and J usage is TRBJ2-3; TRBD2 might be the D (6 bases). The CDR3 is made up of 12 amino acids. The V end lost 5 bases, the J end lost 6 bases, and 9 bases lay between the germline ends. CDR3: CASSAGWDTQYF. In nucleotides, the CDR3 is TGTGCCAGCAGTGCGGGGTGGGATACGCAGTATTTT.

The V gene is TRBV24-1, the J gene TRBJ1-6; D ambiguous. Trimming took off 3 bases at V and 10 bases at J, with 15 bases between the two ends. Germline V gives CDR1 KGHDR, CDR2 SFDVKD. This CDR3 region has 15 residues. CDR3 nucleotides: TGTGCCACCAGTGATGAAAAATCCAATCGGTCACCCCTCCACTTT. This codes for CATSDEKSNRSPLHF.

This clone was seen only once. The chain recombines TRBV27 with TRBJ1-2, with 12 bases aligning to TRBD1. The CDR3 totals 14 residues. V lost 4 bases and J lost 7; bases outside the gene matches: 4. Germline V lookup: CDR1 MNHEY, CDR2 SMNVEV (reference sequence). CDR3 nucleotides: TGTGCCAGCAGTTGGGGACAGGGGGCCGGTGGCTACACCTTC. Protein sequence: CASSWGQGAGGYTF.